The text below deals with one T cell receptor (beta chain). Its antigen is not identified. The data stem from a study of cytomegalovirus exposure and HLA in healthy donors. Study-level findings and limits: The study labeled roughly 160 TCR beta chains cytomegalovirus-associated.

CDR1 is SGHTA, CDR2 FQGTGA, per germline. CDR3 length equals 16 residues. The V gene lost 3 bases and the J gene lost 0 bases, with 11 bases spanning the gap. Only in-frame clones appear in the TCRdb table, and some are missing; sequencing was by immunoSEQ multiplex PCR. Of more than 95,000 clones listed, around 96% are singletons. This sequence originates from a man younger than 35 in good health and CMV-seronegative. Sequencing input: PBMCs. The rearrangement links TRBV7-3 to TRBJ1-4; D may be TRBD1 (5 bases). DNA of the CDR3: TGTGCCAGCAGCTTGGGGCAGCGTGCAACTAATGAAAAACTGTTTTTT. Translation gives CASSLGQRATNEKLFF. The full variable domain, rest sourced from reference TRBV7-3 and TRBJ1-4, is GAGVSQTPSNKVTEKGKYVELRCDPISGHTALYWYRQSLGQGPEFLIYFQGTGAADDSGLPNDRFFAVRPEGSVSTLKIQRTERGDSAVYLCASSLGQRATNEKLFFGSGTQLSVL.